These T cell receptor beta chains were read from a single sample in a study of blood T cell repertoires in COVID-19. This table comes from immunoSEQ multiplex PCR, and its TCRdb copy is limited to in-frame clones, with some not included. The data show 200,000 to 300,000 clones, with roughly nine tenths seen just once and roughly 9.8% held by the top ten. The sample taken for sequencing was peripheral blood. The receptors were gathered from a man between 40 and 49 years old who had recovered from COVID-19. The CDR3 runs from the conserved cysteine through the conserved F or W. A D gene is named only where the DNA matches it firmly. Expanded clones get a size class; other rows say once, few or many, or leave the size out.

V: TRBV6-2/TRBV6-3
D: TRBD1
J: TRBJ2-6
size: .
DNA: TGTGCCAGCAGCCAGACAGGGGGCGGTGGGGCCAACGTCCTGACTTTC
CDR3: CASSQTGGGGANVLTF

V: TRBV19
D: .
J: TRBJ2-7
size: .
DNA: TGTGCCAGTAACGAGGGCGGCCTGGCCTACTACGAGCAGTACTTC
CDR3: CASNEGGLAYYEQYF

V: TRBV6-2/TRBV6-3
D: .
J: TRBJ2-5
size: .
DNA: TGTGCCAGCAGTCACGGGAGCCCTGGGGAGACCCAGTACTTC
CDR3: CASSHGSPGETQYF

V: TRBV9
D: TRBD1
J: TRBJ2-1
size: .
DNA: TGTGCTACAGGGGACGTCAATGAGCAGTTCTTC
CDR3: CATGDVNEQFF

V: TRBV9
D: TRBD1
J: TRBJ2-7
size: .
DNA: TGTGCCAGCAGCGGCAACTCCGGGACAGGGTCGTACGAGCAGTACTTC
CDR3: CASSGNSGTGSYEQYF

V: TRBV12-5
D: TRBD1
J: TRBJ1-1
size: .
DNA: TGTGCTAGTGGTTTGGGACAGGGACACACTGAAGCTTTCTTT
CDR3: CASGLGQGHTEAFF

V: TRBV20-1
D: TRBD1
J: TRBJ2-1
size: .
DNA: TGCAGTGCTAGTCCGGGACAGGGGGCGTTCGATGAGCAGTTCTTC
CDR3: CSASPGQGAFDEQFF

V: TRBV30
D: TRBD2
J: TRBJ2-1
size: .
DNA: TGTGCCTCGATAACCGGGACTAGTAAGTTCTTC
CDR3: CASITGTSKFF

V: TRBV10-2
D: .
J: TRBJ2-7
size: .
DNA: TGCGCCAGCAGTGATTGGGGCCAAGCCTCTCGCGAGCAGTACTTC
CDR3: CASSDWGQASREQYF

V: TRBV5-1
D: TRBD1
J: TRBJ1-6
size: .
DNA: TGCGCCAGCAGCCATGGACAGGGGACGGATTCACCCCTCCACTTT
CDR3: CASSHGQGTDSPLHF

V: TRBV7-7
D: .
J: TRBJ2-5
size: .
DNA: TGTGCCAGCAGCTCCAGTGGTTTAGAGACCCAGTACTTC
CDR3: CASSSSGLETQYF

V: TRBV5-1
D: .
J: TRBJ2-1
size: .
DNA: TGCGCCAGCAGCTTGCGGGGAAATGCCCAAGGTGAGCAGTTCTTC
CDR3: CASSLRGNAQGEQFF

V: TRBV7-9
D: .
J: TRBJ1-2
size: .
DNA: TGTGCCAGCAGAAGGGGAAGTAACTATGGCTACACCTTC
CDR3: CASRRGSNYGYTF

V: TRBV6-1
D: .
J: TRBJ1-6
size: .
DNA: TGTGCCAGCAGTGAAAACCCGGGCACGGGGAATTCACCCCTCCACTTT
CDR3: CASSENPGTGNSPLHF

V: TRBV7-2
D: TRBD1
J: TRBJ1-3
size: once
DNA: TGTGCCAGCAGCTTGCCCGGGACAGCCTCTGGAAACACCATATATTTT
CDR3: CASSLPGTASGNTIYF